The 14 T cell receptor beta chains given below trace back to one sample, sequenced in a study of metastatic and nonmetastatic thyroid tumors. TCRdb re-called clones via MiXCR from the PCR reads. The table lists under 20,000 clones, 20% to 30% of them singletons, with about 3.3% in the top ten. Treatment of any kind had been given to no patient before thyroid surgery. The material sequenced was blood. The receptors derive from a male donor with papillary thyroid cancer or a benign thyroid nodule (not recorded which). Some clones in this sample may be carry-over from other donors' samples.

This clone is categorized as medium-sized. This chain links TRBV6-5 with TRBJ2-7; D unclear. The CDR3 contains 14 residues. Germline V gene lookup returns CDR1 MNHEY and CDR2 SVGAGI. V lost 2 bases and J 6 bases, leaving 14 bases between the germline ends. CDR3 region: CASSYGSAGVEQYF. CDR3 DNA sequence: TGTGCCAGCAGTTACGGCAGCGCTGGGGTCGAGCAGTACTTC.

This rearrangement joins TRBV4-3 to TRBJ1-5; D is undetermined. The CDR3 spans 15 residues. The V end lost 0 bases, the J end lost 4 bases, and 10 bases lay between the germline ends. Germline assignment: CDR1 LGHNA and CDR2 YSLEER. The CDR3 DNA follows: TGCGCCAGCAGCCAAGATAGCGGGCGGAATCAGCCCCAGCATTTT. Encoded protein: CASSQDSGRNQPQHF.

This clone was found a few times. The CDR3 loop is CASSLVRDLYNEQFF. The CDR3, as DNA: TGTGCCAGCAGCTTAGTCCGGGATTTGTACAATGAGCAGTTCTTC. The rearrangement uses TRBV11-2 and TRBJ2-1; tentatively, D is TRBD2 (5 bases). The germline V gene has CDR1 SGHAT and CDR2 FQNNGV. V was cut by 1 base and J by 4 bases, with 11 bases left in between. The CDR3 has 15 residues. Combining the CDR3 with reference TRBV11-2 and TRBJ2-1 gives the whole variable domain EAGVAQSPRYKIIEKRQSVAFWCNPISGHATLYWYQQILGQGPKLLIQFQNNGVVDDSQLPKDRFSAERLKGVDSTLKIQPAKLEDSAVYLCASSLVRDLYNEQFFGPGTRLTVL.

In its sample, this clone ranks as medium-sized. The chain couples TRBV7-2 to TRBJ1-1, with unresolved D. Trimming took 4 bases from V and 0 from J, leaving 21 bases between them. Per the germline V gene, CDR1 is SGHTA and CDR2 is FQGNSA. The CDR3 totals 18 residues. CDR3 sequence (DNA): TGTGCCAGCAGCTCGTACATCGGAGGGCGCGGGATGAACACTGAAGCTTTCTTT. Amino acids: CASSSYIGGRGMNTEAFF.

This clone was observed a few times. The chain uses TRBV6-2 or TRBV6-3 and TRBJ2-7; 15 nucleotides line up with TRBD2. Germline V gene data show CDR1 as MNHEY and CDR2 as SVGEGT. V lost 5 bases, J lost 5 bases, and 13 bases stayed unmatched. The CDR3 covers 18 residues. The CDR3 DNA reads TGTGCCAGCAGTGTGAAGCCGGGGACTAGCGGGAGGCAGGACGAGCAGTACTTC. Translation gives CASSVKPGTSGRQDEQYF.

The CDR3 sequence is CASSWGDTEAFF. CDR3 bases: TGTGCCAGCAGTTGGGGGGACACTGAAGCTTTCTTT. This chain joins TRBV2 and TRBJ1-1, with D possibly matching TRBD1 (5 bases). Trimming left V 5 bases short and J 3 bases short, with 7 bases between. CDR3 size: 12 residues. Per the germline V gene, CDR1 is SNHLY and CDR2 is FYNNEI. The full variable domain, its missing parts supplied by reference TRBV2 and TRBJ1-1, is EPEVTQTPSHQVTQMGQEVILRCVPISNHLYFYWYRQILGQKVEFLVSFYNNEISEKSEIFDDQFSVERPDGSNFTLKIRSTKLEDSAMYFCASSWGDTEAFFGQGTRLTVV.

This clone was detected a few times. The chain employs TRBV19 and TRBJ2-3, with 7 nucleotides matching TRBD1. This CDR3 has 15 amino acids. The germline V gene has CDR1 LNHDA and CDR2 SQIVND (reference sequence). The J segment lost 4 bases and the V segment lost 3 bases, leaving 7 bases of the junction unmatched. The CDR3 loop is CASSIQGELSDTQYF. In nucleotides, the CDR3 is TGTGCCAGTAGTATTCAGGGGGAGCTGTCAGATACGCAGTATTTT.

This chain connects TRBV7-2 to TRBJ1-1; D may be TRBD1 (5 bases). The V end was cut by 5 bases, the J end by 1 base, with 11 bases between. CDR1 is SGHTA, CDR2 FQGNSA, per germline. CDR3 length equals 14 residues. CDR3 in amino acids: CASSIRDGNTEAFF. As DNA, the CDR3 is TGTGCCAGCAGCATCCGGGACGGGAACACTGAAGCTTTCTTT.

The J gene is TRBJ2-7, the V gene TRBV6-2 or TRBV6-3; tentatively, D is TRBD1 (5 bases). There are 16 residues in the CDR3. V lost 0 bases and J 2 bases, leaving 14 bases between the germline ends. Germline loops: CDR1 MNHEY, CDR2 SVGEGT. Here the CDR3 reads CASSYSIPDSPYEQYF. In nucleotides, the CDR3 is TGTGCCAGCAGTTACTCGATACCCGACAGCCCCTACGAGCAGTACTTC.

This clone is categorized as medium-sized (0.01 to 0.1%). The chain has TRBV20-1 and TRBJ1-1; TRBD1 aligns across 11 bases. In germline, CDR1 is DFQATT, CDR2 SNEGSKA (reference sequence). The V and J ends lost 6 bases and 5 bases, in that order; junction bases with no gene match: 11. The CDR3 runs 15 residues. The CDR3 nucleotides read TGCAGTGCCCCTGGGGACAGGGGGTTAAGGACTGAAGCTTTCTTT. This sequence encodes CSAPGDRGLRTEAFF.

This clone was seen a few times. The rearrangement uses TRBV6-1 and TRBJ1-3; weak D call: TRBD1 (5 bases). The CDR3 spans 14 residues. Trimming took 5 bases from V and 2 from J, leaving 10 bases between them. Germline V gene lookup returns CDR1 MNHNS and CDR2 SASEGT. CDR3 sequence reads: CASSPGRAGNTIYF. Here the CDR3 DNA reads TGTGCCAGCAGTCCTGGCAGGGCTGGAAACACCATATATTTT.

This clone turned up a few times. V is TRBV5-4 and J is TRBJ2-5, with D possibly TRBD2 on 7 matching bases. The CDR3 extends over 14 amino acids. V lost 4 bases and J 5 bases, leaving 15 bases between the germline ends. The germline V gene has CDR1 SGHNT and CDR2 YYREEE (reference sequence). This CDR3 is CASSRGGGLETQYF. The CDR3 nucleotides are TGTGCCAGCAGCCGAGGGGGGGGGCTGGAGACCCAGTACTTC.

This clone was counted many times. The junction and the germline gene differ at one end; a read error may be behind it. The chain uses TRBV5-8 and TRBJ2-1; 9 bases line up with TRBD2. There are 13 residues in the CDR3. The germline V gene encodes CDR1 SGHTS and CDR2 YDEGEE. The CDR3 nucleotides read TGTGCCAGCAGCTTGGCCGAGAGCGGGAGGCGAATCTTC. Amino acid sequence: CASSLAESGRRIF.

This chain connects TRBV12-3 or TRBV12-4 to TRBJ1-2; 8 bases are shared with TRBD1. CDR3 length equals 15 residues. Germline trimming cut 3 bases from V and 4 bases from J; bases unmatched to any gene: 7. The CDR3 is CASSFTTGAAYGYTF. DNA of the CDR3: TGTGCCAGCAGTTTCACGACAGGGGCTGCCTATGGCTACACCTTC.